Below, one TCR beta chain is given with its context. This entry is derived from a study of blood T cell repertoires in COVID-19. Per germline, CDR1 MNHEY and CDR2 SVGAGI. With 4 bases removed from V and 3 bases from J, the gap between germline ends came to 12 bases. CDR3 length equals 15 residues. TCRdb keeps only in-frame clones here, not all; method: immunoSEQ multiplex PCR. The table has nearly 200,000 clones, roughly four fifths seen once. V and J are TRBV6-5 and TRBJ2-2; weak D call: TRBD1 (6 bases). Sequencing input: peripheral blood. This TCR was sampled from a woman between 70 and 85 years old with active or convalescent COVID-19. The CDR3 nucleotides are TGTGCCAGCAGTTCGAGGGGGTTCGACACCGGGGAGCTGTTTTTT. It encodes CASSSRGFDTGELFF.